These 2 T cell receptor beta chains came from one sample sequenced in a study of OX40 agonist ivuxolimab in advanced cancers. Library creation used the immunoSEQ multiplex PCR assay. TCRdb retrieved this table from immuneACCESS and kept in-frame rearrangements only. Not all clones are present; in checked studies, unresolved V genes account for under half, and no reason is known for the remainder. The sample table holds 65,000 to 90,000 clones, of which approximately 82% were seen once. Of the sample, less than 6% falls within the top ten clones. Source: CD4+ or CD8+ T cells sorted from blood, taken in a trial of the OX40 agonist ivuxolimab. The source is an adult with an advanced solid tumor such as melanoma, head and neck, liver or kidney cancer.

The chain is built from TRBV7-8 and TRBJ2-3; 10 positions match TRBD2. Trimming took 1 base from V and 1 from J; bases not matched to a gene: 8. CDR1 SGHVS and CDR2 FQNEAQ come from the germline V gene. The CDR3 extends over 18 amino acids. DNA of the CDR3: TGTGCCAGCAGCTTAGAATCTAGCGGGAGTATTGGCACAGATACGCAGTATTTT. Its translation: CASSLESSGSIGTDTQYF.

The chain employs TRBV6-5 and TRBJ2-5; no clear D gene. Per the germline V gene, CDR1 is MNHEY and CDR2 is SVGAGI. Trimming removed 6 bases from V and 0 bases from J, with 5 bases in between. The CDR3 runs to 12 residues. This chain's CDR3 is CASRGNQETQYF. The CDR3 nucleotides read TGTGCCAGCAGGGGGAACCAAGAGACCCAGTACTTC.